The next 23 T cell receptor beta chains were all read from a single sample in a study of blood T cell repertoires in COVID-19. Repertoires were generated with immunoSEQ multiplex PCR, while TCRdb's copy carries only in-frame clones and drops some. This repertoire shows 180,000 or so clones, 87% found once; its top ten account for roughly 1.4%. Sequencing was carried out using peripheral blood. Every receptor here comes from a woman aged 50 to 65 with acute or convalescent COVID-19.

The chain links TRBV10-3 to TRBJ2-7, with TRBD1 identical over 10 bases. Germline V gene lookup returns CDR1 ENHRY and CDR2 SYGVKD. This CDR3 contains 14 residues. Trimming at V came to 5 bases and at J to 4 bases, leaving 5 bases not matched to a gene. The CDR3 DNA follows: TGTGCCATCAGTAACGACAGGGGGCGTTACGAGCAGTACTTC. As protein: CAISNDRGRYEQYF.

This clone was counted a single time. This sequence joins TRBV5-1 and TRBJ1-2; 8 bases map to TRBD1. V shed 4 bases and J 8 bases; nucleotides not matched to a gene: 7. Germline V gene lookup returns CDR1 SGHRS and CDR2 YFSETQ. This CDR3 spans 13 amino acids. The chain's CDR3 is CASSAGQGLGYTF. In DNA form, the CDR3 reads TGCGCCAGCAGCGCAGGACAGGGCTTGGGCTACACCTTC.

The J gene is TRBJ2-7, the V gene TRBV5-1, with 9 bases lining up with TRBD2. The ends lost 0 bases at V and 7 bases at J; junction bases unmatched: 8. The length of the CDR3 is 15 residues. Per germline, CDR1 SGHRS and CDR2 YFSETQ. CDR3 DNA: TGCGCCAGCAGCTTGGCGGCTAGCGGGATTGGGGAGCAGTACTTC. Its protein product is CASSLAASGIGEQYF.

J is TRBJ2-3 and V is TRBV30; TRBD2 agrees at 9 bases. Germline V gene data show CDR1 as GTSNPN and CDR2 as SVGIG (reference sequence). This CDR3 contains 16 residues. Trimming cost V 0 bases and J 2 bases; bases outside gene matches: 6. CDR3 region: CAWSVRGGGATDTQYF. As DNA, the CDR3 is TGTGCCTGGAGTGTACGCGGCGGGGGGGCCACAGATACGCAGTATTTT.

This clone appeared a single time. The chain joins TRBV12-5 to TRBJ1-2, with TRBD1 matching over 8 bases. V was clipped by 6 bases and J by 6 bases; unmatched bases: 15. Germline V CDR1 and CDR2: LGHNT, FRNRAP. The CDR3 has 16 amino acids. CDR3 sequence (DNA): TGTGCTAGTGGCCGCCCATTGGCAGGGGGCGCGGATGGCTACACCTTC. Its translation is CASGRPLAGGADGYTF. Supplemented by reference TRBV12-5 and TRBJ1-2, the full variable domain reads DARVTQTPRHKVTEMGQEVTMRCQPILGHNTVFWYRQTMMQGLELLAYFRNRAPLDDSGMPKDRFSAEMPDATLATLKIQPSEPRDSAVYFCASGRPLAGGADGYTFGSGTRLTVV.

This clone was recorded only once. The chain has TRBV30 and TRBJ1-2; weak D call: TRBD1 (5 bases). This CDR3 contains 14 residues. Germline V lookup: CDR1 GTSNPN, CDR2 SVGIG (reference sequence). V gave up 0 bases and J gave up 5 bases, with 13 bases separating them. The CDR3 region is CAWSVQGVGYGYTF. CDR3 in DNA: TGTGCCTGGAGTGTACAAGGGGTTGGTTATGGCTACACCTTC.

This chain connects TRBV6-1 to TRBJ1-1; 8 bases line up with TRBD1. Losses at the gene ends were 6 bases for V and 5 bases for J; bases not matched to a gene: 11. Germline V gene lookup returns CDR1 MNHNS and CDR2 SASEGT. The CDR3 is 15 amino acids. This CDR3 is CASRDPTGGGTEAFF. In DNA, the CDR3 is TGTGCCAGCAGAGATCCTACAGGGGGTGGAACTGAAGCTTTCTTT.

The rearrangement joins TRBV5-1 to TRBJ1-4; 7 nucleotides agree with TRBD1. From germline, CDR1 is SGHRS and CDR2 YFSETQ. J gave up 1 base and V 6 bases, and 6 bases lay outside the gene matches. The CDR3 spans 15 residues. This chain's CDR3 is CASTLQGQTNEKLFF. In DNA, the CDR3 is TGCGCCAGCACGCTACAGGGGCAAACTAATGAAAAACTGTTTTTT. Filled out from reference TRBV5-1 and TRBJ1-4, the complete variable domain reads KAGVTQTPRYLIKTRGQQVTLSCSPISGHRSVSWYQQTPGQGLQFLFEYFSETQRNKGNFPGRFSGRQFSNSRSEMNVSTLELGDSALYLCASTLQGQTNEKLFFGSGTQLSVL.

This sequence joins TRBV18 and TRBJ1-1, with TRBD1 as a possible D gene (6 bases). The V gene lost 3 bases and the J gene lost 3 bases, with 11 bases spanning the gap. This CDR3 comprises 14 residues. Per germline, CDR1 KGHSH and CDR2 LQKENI. CDR3: CASSPQGQDTEAFF. As DNA, the CDR3 is TGTGCCAGCTCACCGCAGGGACAAGACACTGAAGCTTTCTTT.

This clone appeared once. The J gene is TRBJ2-5, the V gene TRBV11-3; 8 positions agree with TRBD2. Germline V gene data show CDR1 as SGHNT and CDR2 as YENEEA. This CDR3 has 16 residues. V lost 1 base and J lost 0; bases outside the gene matches: 4. CDR3 in DNA: TGTGCCAGCAGCTTAGGCCTAGCGGGCAACCAAGAGACCCAGTACTTC. Encoded protein: CASSLGLAGNQETQYF. Looking up the rest from reference TRBV11-3 and TRBJ2-5 gives the full variable domain: EAGVVQSPRYKIIEKKQPVAFWCNPISGHNTLYWYLQNLGQGPELLIRYENEEAVDDSQLPKDRFSAERLKGVDSTLKIQPAELGDSAVYLCASSLGLAGNQETQYFGPGTRLLVL.

This clone was picked up one time. The V gene is TRBV12-1, the J gene TRBJ2-2; the table names TRBD2, a call not compared with the DNA. TRBV12-1 is flagged as a pseudogene. This CDR3 has 15 amino acids. This chain's CDR3 is CASSHSGGSAGELFF. The CDR3 DNA follows: TGTGCCAGCAGCCATAGCGGAGGCTCGGCCGGGGAGCTGTTTTTT.

The CDR3 sequence: CASSPDFLQPQHF. As DNA, the CDR3 is TGTGCCAGCAGTCCCGACTTCCTACAGCCCCAGCATTTT. The genes are TRBV6-2 or TRBV6-3 and TRBJ1-5, with no clear D. Germline CDR1 MNHEY, CDR2 SVGEGT. The CDR3 sequence is 13 residues long. V lost 5 bases and J 7 bases, leaving 12 bases between the germline ends.

In the case of this clone: The same CDR3 arises from other DNA sequences in this sample as well. The chain uses TRBV9 and TRBJ2-2, with D possibly being TRBD2 (6 bases). From germline, CDR1 is SGDLS and CDR2 YYNGEE. The CDR3 contains 14 residues. V gave up 0 bases and J gave up 4 bases, with 7 bases separating them. This CDR3 reads CASSVVGGTGELFF. CDR3 sequence (DNA): TGTGCCAGCAGCGTAGTGGGGGGCACCGGGGAGCTGTTTTTT.

The CDR3 nucleotides are TGCAGCGCCCAGAGGGAGTTGGACACCGGGGAGCTGTTTTTT. The encoded protein is CSAQRELDTGELFF. This chain uses TRBV29-1 with TRBJ2-2; D possibly corresponds to TRBD2 (5 bases). V was clipped by 7 bases and J by 3 bases, with 15 bases between them. The CDR3 is 14 amino acids. CDR1 SQVTM and CDR2 ANQGSEA come from the germline V gene.

The chain has TRBV19 and TRBJ2-7; 9 positions agree with TRBD1. V was clipped by 7 bases and J by 0 bases; unmatched bases: 4. Germline loops: CDR1 LNHDA, CDR2 SQIVND (reference sequence). The CDR3 sequence is 14 residues long. The CDR3 DNA sequence: TGTGCCAGTACCCGGACAGGGGACTCCTACGAGCAGTACTTC. This gives the protein CASTRTGDSYEQYF.

The V and J genes are TRBV5-1 and TRBJ1-3, with a tentative D call TRBD1 (6 bases). V was trimmed by 4 bases and J by 2 bases, leaving 13 bases between them. The germline CDR1 and CDR2 sequences are SGHRS and YFSETQ. The CDR3 is 15 amino acids. The CDR3 loop is CASSDRTGTGNTIYF. The CDR3 region has the DNA TGCGCCAGCAGCGACCGAACAGGGACTGGAAACACCATATATTTT.

The V and J genes are TRBV30 and TRBJ1-4, with TRBD1 matching over 7 bases. Germline V CDR1 and CDR2: GTSNPN, SVGIG (reference sequence). After removal of 4 bases from V and 8 bases from J, the junction contained 7 bases not matched to a gene. This CDR3 is 13 amino acids long. This chain's CDR3 is CAWTYRTGEKLFF. CDR3 bases: TGTGCCTGGACCTACAGGACAGGCGAAAAACTGTTTTTT.

The chain uses TRBV27 and TRBJ1-2; TRBD1 matches 12 bases. Trimming took 6 bases from V and 8 from J; bases not matched to a gene: 10. CDR3 length: 15 amino acids. Germline V gives CDR1 MNHEY, CDR2 SMNVEV (reference sequence). CDR3 in amino acids: CASRTTGTGGRGYTF. The CDR3 nucleotides read TGTGCCAGCAGAACAACCGGGACAGGGGGCCGGGGCTACACCTTC.

This sequence joins TRBV4-1 and TRBJ1-6; D is unresolved. The length of the CDR3 is 16 residues. From germline, CDR1 is MGHRA and CDR2 YSYEKL. Between the trimmed V and J ends, which lost 0 bases and 7 bases, there was a span of 13 bases. The CDR3 nucleotides are TGCGCCAGCAGCCAAGATCTGAAGAGGAGGAATTCACCCCTCCACTTT. Translating gives CASSQDLKRRNSPLHF.

V and J are TRBV6-6 and TRBJ2-7; D might be TRBD2 (5 bases). The CDR3 spans 13 residues. The V and J ends lost 8 bases and 0 bases respectively, with 11 bases between them. Germline V lookup: CDR1 MNHNY, CDR2 SVGAGI (reference sequence). The CDR3 loop is CASLGESSYEQYF. The CDR3 DNA reads TGTGCCAGCCTCGGGGAAAGCTCCTACGAGCAGTACTTC.

The chain joins TRBV15 to TRBJ2-7, with D possibly being TRBD1 (5 bases). This CDR3 is 15 amino acids long. Trimming removed 0 bases at V and 5 bases at J, with 14 bases between. The germline V gene encodes CDR1 LNHNV and CDR2 YYDKDF (reference sequence). CDR3: CATSRDRWQDNEQYF. CDR3 DNA: TGTGCCACCAGCAGAGACCGGTGGCAGGACAACGAGCAGTACTTC.

The genes are TRBV27 and TRBJ1-2; D may be TRBD1 (6 bases). The CDR3 runs to 14 residues. V dropped 4 bases and J dropped 2 bases, with 11 bases sitting between them. Germline V gene sequence: CDR1 MNHEY, CDR2 SMNVEV (reference sequence). The CDR3, as DNA: TGTGCCAGCAGTTCCGGGACACTGAACTATGGCTACACCTTC. Translation: CASSSGTLNYGYTF.

J is TRBJ2-3 and V is TRBV5-1; 12 positions match TRBD2. This CDR3 is 14 amino acids long. V lost 0 bases and J lost 10; bases outside the gene matches: 3. Looked up from germline, CDR1 is SGHRS and CDR2 is YFSETQ. This chain's CDR3 is CASSLAGLAGAQYF. The CDR3, as DNA: TGCGCCAGCAGCTTGGCGGGACTAGCGGGCGCGCAGTATTTT. The variable domain in full, with the rest retrieved from reference TRBV5-1 and TRBJ2-3, is KAGVTQTPRYLIKTRGQQVTLSCSPISGHRSVSWYQQTPGQGLQFLFEYFSETQRNKGNFPGRFSGRQFSNSRSEMNVSTLELGDSALYLCASSLAGLAGAQYFGPGTRLTVL.